These T cell receptor beta chains were read from a single sample in a study of blood T cell repertoires in COVID-19. Sequencing was performed with immunoSEQ multiplex PCR; in TCRdb, only in-frame clones are kept and a portion is missing. The sample lists 350,000 to 400,000 clones; roughly 88% were seen once. The specimen was PBMCs or T cells enriched from blood (not recorded which). Receptors were obtained from a woman in her twenties or thirties with acute COVID-19. Each CDR3 is given with its conserved first and last residue. A D gene is named only where the DNA matches it firmly. Clone size is stated in some rows and not others, as once, few, many or a class when expanded.

D gene,J gene,V gene,clone size,CDR3 DNA,CDR3 protein
TRBD2,TRBJ2-2,TRBV11-3,-,TGTGCCAGCAGCTTAGAGTATGGCCCTAGCGGGGGGCACGGAGCCGGGGAGCTGTTTTTT,CASSLEYGPSGGHGAGELFF
-,TRBJ2-2,TRBV7-9,-,TGTGCCAGCAGCCAAGGGGTCACCGGGGAGCTGTTTTTT,CASSQGVTGELFF
-,TRBJ2-1,TRBV3-1/TRBV3-2,-,TGTGCCAGCAGCTACGGGGTGGGAAACTACAATGAGCAGTTCTTC,CASSYGVGNYNEQFF
TRBD1,TRBJ1-1,TRBV15,-,TGTGCCACCAGCAGAGCGCGGGACAGGGGGAAGATGAACACTGAAGCTTTCTTT,CATSRARDRGKMNTEAFF
TRBD1,TRBJ1-2,TRBV7-9,-,TGTGCCAGCAGCTCCGACAGGGAAGCTAACTATGGCTACACCTTC,CASSSDREANYGYTF
TRBD1,TRBJ1-2,TRBV2,-,TGTGCCAGCAGTGCGGACAGGGCCTCGGGCTACACCTTC,CASSADRASGYTF
TRBD1,TRBJ1-4,TRBV11-2,-,TGTGCCAGCAGCTTATGGCTGACAGGGGCTGGTGAAAAACTGTTTTTT,CASSLWLTGAGEKLFF
-,TRBJ2-1,TRBV5-6,-,TGTGCCAGCAACCCCCCCAGGGCGTCCAATGAGCAGTTCTTC,CASNPPRASNEQFF
TRBD1,TRBJ2-3,TRBV24-1,-,TGTGCCACCAGTGCCCAGGACAGGGGAGTCACAGATACGCAGTATTTT,CATSAQDRGVTDTQYF
-,TRBJ1-6,TRBV3-1/TRBV3-2,once,TGTGCCAGCAGCCAAGGGGAGAGCTCCTATAATTCACCCCTCCACTTT,CASSQGESSYNSPLHF
TRBD2,TRBJ2-7,TRBV13,-,TGTGCCAGCAGCGTGACTAGCGGGGATAGCTCCTACGAGCAGTACTTC,CASSVTSGDSSYEQYF
-,TRBJ1-5,TRBV14,-,TGTGCCAGCAGCCACAATAGCAATCAGCCCCAGCATTTT,CASSHNSNQPQHF
TRBD2,TRBJ2-5,TRBV7-6,-,TGTGCCAGCAGTCTGGGAGGGGCGGCAAAGACCCAGTACTTC,CASSLGGAAKTQYF
-,TRBJ2-1,TRBV7-7,-,TGTGCCAGCAGCCCGTTTCCGGGACTCCCACCTGAGCAGTTCTTC,CASSPFPGLPPEQFF
TRBD1,TRBJ1-3,TRBV9,-,TGTGCCAGCAGCGTGACAGGGACCTCTGGAAACACCATATATTTT,CASSVTGTSGNTIYF
-,TRBJ2-3,TRBV7-3,once,TGTGCCAGCAGTACAGGGAAAGATACGCAGTATTTT,CASSTGKDTQYF
-,TRBJ2-3,TRBV10-2,few,TGCGCCAGCAGTGAGTCGACTGCGGGCCCAGATACGCAGTATTTT,CASSESTAGPDTQYF
-,TRBJ2-2,TRBV7-3,-,TGTGCCAGCAGCTTCGGGAAGGACACCGGGGAGCTGTTTTTT,CASSFGKDTGELFF
-,TRBJ1-1,TRBV18,-,TGTGCCAGCTCGAGCCCTCAGGGGTGGAGTGGGAACACTGAAGCTTTCTTT,CASSSPQGWSGNTEAFF
-,TRBJ1-2,TRBV29-1,-,TGCAGCGATACACCTTCCTATGGCTACACCTTC,CSDTPSYGYTF
-,TRBJ2-1,TRBV9,-,TGTGCCAGCAGCGTACGGGCAGTGAGGGATGAGCAGTTCTTC,CASSVRAVRDEQFF
TRBD1,TRBJ1-6,TRBV28,once,TGTGCCAGCACACAGGGGGATTATAATTCACCCCTCCACTTT,CASTQGDYNSPLHF
TRBD2,TRBJ2-3,TRBV5-5,-,TGTGCCAGCAGCTCCGCCGGGACTAGCGGGGTTGCTAGCACAGATACGCAGTATTTT,CASSSAGTSGVASTDTQYF
TRBD1,TRBJ1-2,TRBV9,-,TGTGCCAGCAGCCTCGGGACAGGGGGATACTATGGCTACACCTTC,CASSLGTGGYYGYTF
-,TRBJ1-1,TRBV5-1,-,TGCGCCAGCAGCTTGGCCCACGGGGGGATGAACACTGAAGCTTTCTTT,CASSLAHGGMNTEAFF
-,TRBJ1-6,TRBV6-4,-,TGTGCCAGCAGTGTAACGGGGGACCTCTATAATTCACCCCTCCACTTT,CASSVTGDLYNSPLHF
-,TRBJ2-7,TRBV6-5,-,TGTGCCAGCAAGGAGACCAACCAGGGGTACGAGCAGTACTTC,CASKETNQGYEQYF
-,TRBJ1-1,TRBV5-1,once,TGCGCCAGCAGCTTGCTTCCCAGGGGAGCCACTAAAGCTTTCTTT,CASSLLPRGATKAFF
-,TRBJ1-5,TRBV27,-,TGTGCCAGCAGCCACCGGGGGGGCAATCAGCCCCAGCATTTT,CASSHRGGNQPQHF
TRBD1,TRBJ1-5,TRBV12-5,once,TGTGCTAGTGGTATCGGACAGGGAGAAAGTCAGCCCCAGCATTTT,CASGIGQGESQPQHF
TRBD1,TRBJ1-5,TRBV6-6,-,TGTGCCAGCAGTTCCCAACGGGACAGGAGTCAGCCCCAGCATTTT,CASSSQRDRSQPQHF
TRBD2,TRBJ2-2,TRBV19,-,TGTGCCAGTAGTTTCGGGGGGGTCAACACCGGGGAGCTGTTTTTT,CASSFGGVNTGELFF
TRBD2,TRBJ2-3,TRBV5-1,-,TGCGCCAGCAGCTCCAGACTAGCGGGGGGGCGAGGAGCAGATACGCAGTATTTT,CASSSRLAGGRGADTQYF
TRBD1,TRBJ1-2,TRBV6-4,-,TGTGCCAGCAGTGACTCGACAGGGGGCTATGGCTACACCTTC,CASSDSTGGYGYTF
-,TRBJ2-7,TRBV2,-,TGTGCCACCAGGTTGCTAGCTTCGTACGAGCAGTACTTC,CATRLLASYEQYF
-,TRBJ2-7,TRBV2,-,TGTGCCAGCAGTCCGGACAGAATCTCCTACGAGCAGTACTTC,CASSPDRISYEQYF
-,TRBJ1-4,TRBV5-8,-,TGTGCCAGCAGCTACCGGACAATAAGTCCTAATGAAAAACTGTTTTTT,CASSYRTISPNEKLFF
-,TRBJ2-7,TRBV4-2,once,TGTGCCAGCAAACGGGAGCGACTAGGGGAATACGAGCAGTACTTC,CASKRERLGEYEQYF
-,TRBJ2-3,TRBV6-6,-,TGTGCCAGCCAACCGGGCGGGACAGATACGCAGTATTTT,CASQPGGTDTQYF
-,TRBJ1-6,TRBV15,-,TGTGCCACCAGCAGAGGACGAGGGGGCTCCTATAATTCACCCCTCCACTTT,CATSRGRGGSYNSPLHF
-,TRBJ2-1,TRBV6-5,-,TGTGCCAGCAGTTTCAGGGTTAGCTCCTACAATGAGCAGTTCTTC,CASSFRVSSYNEQFF
TRBD1,TRBJ1-2,TRBV24-1,-,TGTGCCACCAGTGATCCGGGACAGGGGGCGTATGGCTACACCTTC,CATSDPGQGAYGYTF
-,TRBJ1-2,TRBV5-1,once,TGCGCCAGCAGCTTGAACCGCCCGGACAGTCCTGGCTACACCTTC,CASSLNRPDSPGYTF
TRBD1,TRBJ1-4,TRBV6-5,-,TGTGCCAGCAGTTGGGGGACAGGTTCGGAAAAACTGTTTTTT,CASSWGTGSEKLFF
-,TRBJ1-4,TRBV7-2,-,TGTGCCAGCAGCTTAGTATCACGGGTGGCCCCAACTAATGAAAAACTGTTTTTT,CASSLVSRVAPTNEKLFF
TRBD1,TRBJ1-2,TRBV7-2,-,TGTGCCAGCAGCTTGGGACAGGGGGCGTCCTATGGCTACACCTTC,CASSLGQGASYGYTF
-,TRBJ2-2,TRBV5-1,-,TGCGCCAGCAGCATCGTACAGGTACCCACCGGGGAGCTGTTTTTT,CASSIVQVPTGELFF
-,TRBJ2-7,TRBV2,-,TGTGCCAGCCTTTTTCGCGGTATCAGCGACGAGCAGTACTTC,CASLFRGISDEQYF
TRBD1,TRBJ1-1,TRBV30,-,TGTGCCTGGAAATCCGGGACAGGGGGGTTAGGAGCTTTCTTT,CAWKSGTGGLGAFF
-,TRBJ1-5,TRBV12-5,-,TGTGCTAGTGGTTTGGTAGAGAATAGCAATCAGCCCCAGCATTTT,CASGLVENSNQPQHF
TRBD1,TRBJ1-2,TRBV15,few,TGTGCCACCAGCGGAAGAGAGGGGGCGTTCTATGGCTACACCTTC,CATSGREGAFYGYTF
-,TRBJ2-2,TRBV5-1,-,TGCGCCAGCAGCTCGTTTCGAGGGACCGGGGAGCTGTTTTTT,CASSSFRGTGELFF